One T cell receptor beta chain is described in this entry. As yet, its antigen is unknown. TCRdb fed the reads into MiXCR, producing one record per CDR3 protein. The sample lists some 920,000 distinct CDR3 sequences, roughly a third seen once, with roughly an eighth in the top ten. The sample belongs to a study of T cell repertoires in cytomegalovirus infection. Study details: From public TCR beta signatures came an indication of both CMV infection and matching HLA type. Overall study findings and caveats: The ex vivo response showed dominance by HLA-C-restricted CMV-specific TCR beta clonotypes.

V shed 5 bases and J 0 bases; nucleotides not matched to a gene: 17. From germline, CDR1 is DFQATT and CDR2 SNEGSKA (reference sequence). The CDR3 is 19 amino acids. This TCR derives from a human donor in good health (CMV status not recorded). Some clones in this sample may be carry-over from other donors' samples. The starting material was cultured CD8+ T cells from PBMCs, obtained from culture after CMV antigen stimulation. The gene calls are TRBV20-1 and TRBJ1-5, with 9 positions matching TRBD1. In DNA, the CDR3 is TGCAGTGCTGAGGTCTACCGGGACAGGGATCCTTATAGCAATCAGCCCCAGCATTTT. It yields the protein CSAEVYRDRDPYSNQPQHF.